The T cell receptor (beta chain) under discussion was sequenced for a study of OX40 agonist ivuxolimab in advanced cancers. About the full investigation: The costimulatory receptor OX40 (CD134) was targeted by ivuxolimab, a fully human IgG2 agonistic monoclonal antibody. Intravenous ivuxolimab was administered to patients every 2 weeks at six dose levels: 0.01, 0.1, 0.3, 1.5, 3 and 10 mg/kg. Of the 50 or so patients in dose escalation, about 20 had hepatocellular carcinoma, some 15 had melanoma, 9 had renal cell carcinoma and 9 had head and neck cancer. In the dose-escalation cohort, 82.7% of patients were male, and the mean age was approximately 64 years, with a range of about 23 to 85. Prior anti-PD-1, anti-PD-L1 or anti-CTLA-4 therapy was permitted, and about two fifths of dose-escalation patients had received checkpoint inhibitors. Partial responses occurred in three dose-escalation patients: two with cutaneous melanoma and one with hepatocellular carcinoma. Peripheral TCRbeta sequencing aimed to test whether ivuxolimab altered TCR sequence diversity and caused clonal T-cell expansion. The paper covers the monotherapy dose-escalation part of the phase I ivuxolimab trial, which included N ≈ 50 patients. Here is what the overall study found, with its caveats: Clonal expansion of both CD4+ and CD8+ blood T cells was observed from baseline to week 6 at doses 0.1 to 3.0 mg/kg. After ivuxolimab, more expanded clones were found on average in CD8+ T cells than in CD4+ T cells. Low levels of normalized T-cell clonal expansion were also shown by some nonresponding patients. The antigen specificity of the peripheral T cells that underwent clonal expansion was not determined. In partial responders in the 0.1-3.0 mg/kg groups, normalized peripheral clonal expansion was found to be among the lowest, especially among CD8+ T cells.

The germline V and J ends show losses of 5 bases and 2 bases respectively, and no gene match explains 15 bases of the junction. CDR1 SGHVS and CDR2 FQNEAQ were looked up in the germline V gene. The CDR3 runs 17 amino acids, cysteine and phenylalanine included. Left in the record is the CDR3 DNA by itself, 51 bases read in frame from the first base. Patients with autoimmune disease history or receiving systemic immunosuppression were excluded from the trial. In every dose cohort, peripheral blood was drawn for TCR sequencing at baseline, cycle 4 day 1, and cycle 7 day 1. Samples came from an open-label, multicenter, first-in-human phase I dose-escalation trial of ivuxolimab. The trial enrolled adults with locally advanced or metastatic head and neck squamous cell, hepatocellular, melanoma or renal cell carcinoma. Before TCR sequencing, CD4+ T cells and CD8+ T cells were sorted from peripheral blood as separate populations.

Turning to this clone: The antigen it binds to is not known. No much larger clonotype is one base removed from it; base qualities were not supplied.

To sequence the TCRbeta CDR3 region, genomic DNA was isolated from the sorted cells. The immunoSEQ Assay was used for sequencing of TCRbeta CDR3 regions. TCRdb carries this immuneACCESS record with in-frame sequences only. Its versions omit some clonotypes, under half of them owing to an unresolved V gene in the studies checked, with the rest unexplained. Across this sample there are some 55,000 clones, with more than 75% seen only once. The ten biggest clones cover under 4.5% of the sample. This TCR was sampled from an adult with an advanced solid tumor such as melanoma, head and neck, liver or kidney cancer. The source was CD4+ or CD8+ T cells sorted from blood, collected in a trial of the OX40 agonist ivuxolimab. This chain joins TRBV7-8 to TRBJ2-7, with 7 bases aligning to TRBD1. The CDR3 corresponds to CASSDPVLDRLTYEQYF. In nucleotide form, the sequence is TGTGCCAGCAGCGACCCGGTTCTGGACAGGCTAACCTACGAGCAGTACTTC.